The present T cell receptor (beta chain) was sequenced within a study of blood T cell repertoires in COVID-19. Study-wide background: Sources were T cells, B-cell-depleted T cells, or PBMCs; the material itself was cDNA or gDNA.

Assay: immunoSEQ multiplex PCR; the TCRdb copy retains only in-frame clones and omits some. The table includes about 190,000 clones, around 90% detected once. This clone has a single count. Germline and junction disagree at one end, which may indicate a read error. This CDR3 region has 14 residues. Germline assignment: CDR1 MNHEY and CDR2 SVGAGI. The rearrangement uses TRBV6-5 and TRBJ1-6; 8 bases agree with TRBD1. This TCR derives from a man between 35 and 55 years old with active or convalescent COVID-19. Input material: peripheral blood. The CDR3, as DNA: TGTGCCAGCGGTTACGGACAGGGAATTTCACCCCTCCACTTT. It is translated as CASGYGQGISPLHF.